This T cell receptor beta chain was observed in a study of T-cell reconstitution after alpha-beta-depleted transplantation in children. The study's findings and limits: Approximately two months post-transplant, alpha-beta T cells reportedly originated from several hundred expanded graft clones. Newly generated T cells supplied most T-cell counts and diversity one year post-transplant.

As regards this clonotype: The antigen is undetermined.

The CDR3 spans 15 residues. V was pared by 1 base and J by 5 bases, with 15 bases between. Using unique molecular identifiers, the investigators prepared the TCRbeta library. TCRdb ran MiXCR on the PCR reads and lists one entry per CDR3 protein. The table lists around 250,000 distinct CDR3 sequences, roughly 26% of them singletons, with roughly 2.6% in the top ten. The input for sequencing was PBMCs, taken before TCRalphabeta/CD19-depleted stem cell transplant. The chain carries TRBV12-3 or TRBV12-4 and TRBJ2-7; a weak D match, TRBD2 (6 bases). This clonotype was obtained from a girl aged 2-10 years with Fanconi anemia, due to receive a stem cell transplant. DNA for the CDR3: TGTGCCAGCAGTTTAGTTGGCGGGGTAGACGACGAGCAGTACTTC. Encoded protein: CASSLVGGVDDEQYF.